The clone carrying this T cell receptor (beta chain) has more than one count but fewer than ten. No antigen is known for it. Trimming took 3 bases from V and 9 from J; bases not matched to a gene: 6. CDR1 is GTSNPN and CDR2 is SVGIG in the germline V gene (reference sequence). The CDR3 has 14 amino acids. The data are from a study of T cell responses to AZD1222 COVID-19 vaccine. Whole-study results and caveats: Repertoires were obtained solely post-peak T cell response. Spike-specific TCRs gained breadth and depth after people received two AZD1222 doses.

Repertoires were generated with immunoSEQ multiplex PCR, while TCRdb's copy carries only in-frame clones and drops some. The sample holds 150,000 to 200,000 clones, about 83% seen once. The starting material was peripheral blood, obtained 28 days after the second AZD1222 dose. The sequence was collected from an adult who received the AZD1222 COVID-19 vaccine. The chain is built from TRBV30 and TRBJ1-6, with 9 bases lining up with TRBD1. The CDR3 DNA reads as TGTGCCTGGAGACACCGGGACAGGGTTTCACCCCTCCACTTT. Translated, it gives CAWRHRDRVSPLHF.